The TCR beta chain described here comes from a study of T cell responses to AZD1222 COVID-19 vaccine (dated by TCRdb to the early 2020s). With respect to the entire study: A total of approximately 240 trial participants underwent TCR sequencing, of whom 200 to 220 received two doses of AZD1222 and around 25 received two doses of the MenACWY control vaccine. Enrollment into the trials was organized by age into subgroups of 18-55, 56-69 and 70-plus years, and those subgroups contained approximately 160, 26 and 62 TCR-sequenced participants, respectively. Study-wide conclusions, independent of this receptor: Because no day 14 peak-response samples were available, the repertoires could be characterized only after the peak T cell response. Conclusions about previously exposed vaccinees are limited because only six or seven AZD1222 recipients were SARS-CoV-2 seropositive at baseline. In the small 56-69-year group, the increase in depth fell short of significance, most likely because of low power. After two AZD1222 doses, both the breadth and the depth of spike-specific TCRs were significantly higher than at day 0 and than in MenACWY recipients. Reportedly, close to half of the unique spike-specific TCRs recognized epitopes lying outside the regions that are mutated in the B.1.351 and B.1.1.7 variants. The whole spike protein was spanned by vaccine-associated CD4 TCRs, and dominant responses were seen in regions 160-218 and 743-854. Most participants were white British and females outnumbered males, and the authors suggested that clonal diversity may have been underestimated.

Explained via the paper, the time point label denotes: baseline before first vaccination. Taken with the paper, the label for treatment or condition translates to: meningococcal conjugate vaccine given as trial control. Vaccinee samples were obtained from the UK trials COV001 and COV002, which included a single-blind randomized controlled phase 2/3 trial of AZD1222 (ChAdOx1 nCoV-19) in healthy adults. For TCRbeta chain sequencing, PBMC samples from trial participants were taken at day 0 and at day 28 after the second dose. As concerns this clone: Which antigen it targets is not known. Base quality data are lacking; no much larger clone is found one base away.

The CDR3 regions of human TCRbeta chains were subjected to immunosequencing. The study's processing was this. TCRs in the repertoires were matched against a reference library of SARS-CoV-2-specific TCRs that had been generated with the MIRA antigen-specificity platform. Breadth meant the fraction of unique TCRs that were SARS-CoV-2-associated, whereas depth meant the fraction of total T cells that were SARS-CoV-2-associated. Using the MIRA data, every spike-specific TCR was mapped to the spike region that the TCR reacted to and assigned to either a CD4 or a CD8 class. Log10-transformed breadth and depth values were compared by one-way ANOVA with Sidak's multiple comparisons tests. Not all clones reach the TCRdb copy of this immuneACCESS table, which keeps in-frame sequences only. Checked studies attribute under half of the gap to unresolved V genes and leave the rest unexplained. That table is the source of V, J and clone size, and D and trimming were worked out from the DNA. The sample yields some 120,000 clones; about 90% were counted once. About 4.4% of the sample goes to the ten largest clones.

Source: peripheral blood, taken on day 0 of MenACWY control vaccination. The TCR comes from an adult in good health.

At the DNA level, the sequence is TGTGCCACCAGCAGAGATCCAAGGGACAGTAGCAATCAGCCCCAGCATTTT. This translates into CATSRDPRDSSNQPQHF. The chain uses TRBV15 and TRBJ1-5; the central 7 bases match TRBD1. As encoded in the germline V gene (reference sequence), CDR1 is LNHNV while CDR2 is YYDKDF. The germline V end is reduced by 0 bases and the J end by 0 bases; junction bases left unmatched: 5. The CDR3 spans 17 residues, from the cysteine through the phenylalanine. This entry keeps only the CDR3 DNA: 51 bases, framed from base 1.